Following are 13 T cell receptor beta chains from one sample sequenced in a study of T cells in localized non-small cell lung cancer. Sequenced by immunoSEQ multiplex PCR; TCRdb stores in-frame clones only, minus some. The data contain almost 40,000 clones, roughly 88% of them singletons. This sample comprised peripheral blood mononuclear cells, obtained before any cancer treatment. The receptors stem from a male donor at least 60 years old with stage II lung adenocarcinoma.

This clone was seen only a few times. The CDR3 nucleotides read TGTGCCAGCAGTTACTCGAGAGTATACAATGAGCAGTTCTTC. Encoded protein: CASSYSRVYNEQFF. The rearrangement links TRBV6-6 to TRBJ2-1; D is unresolved. The V and J ends lost 0 bases and 4 bases respectively, with 7 bases between them. Germline CDR1 MNHNY, CDR2 SVGAGI (reference sequence). The CDR3 has 14 residues.

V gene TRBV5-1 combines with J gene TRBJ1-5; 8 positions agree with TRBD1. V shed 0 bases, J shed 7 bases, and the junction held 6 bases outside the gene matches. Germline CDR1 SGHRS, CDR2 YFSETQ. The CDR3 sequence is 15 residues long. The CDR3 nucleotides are TGCGCCAGCAGCTTGGCCGGGACAGGAGGCCAGCCCCAGCATTTT. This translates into CASSLAGTGGQPQHF.

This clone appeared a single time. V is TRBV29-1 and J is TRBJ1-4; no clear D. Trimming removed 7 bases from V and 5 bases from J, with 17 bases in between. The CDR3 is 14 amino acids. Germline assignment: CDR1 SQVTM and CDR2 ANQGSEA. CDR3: CSAGGPESNEKLFF. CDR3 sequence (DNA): TGCAGCGCCGGTGGGCCCGAATCAAATGAAAAACTGTTTTTT.

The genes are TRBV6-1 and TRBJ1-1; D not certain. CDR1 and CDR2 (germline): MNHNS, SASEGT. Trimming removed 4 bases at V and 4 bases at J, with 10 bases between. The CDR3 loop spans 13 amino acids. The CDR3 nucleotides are TGTGCCAGCAGTGCTACGGGAGGCACTGAAGCTTTCTTT. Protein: CASSATGGTEAFF.

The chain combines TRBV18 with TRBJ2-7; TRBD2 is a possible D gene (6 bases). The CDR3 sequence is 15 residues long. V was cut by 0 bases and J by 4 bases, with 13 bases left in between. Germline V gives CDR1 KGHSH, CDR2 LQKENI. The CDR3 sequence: CASSPPSRGGYEQYF. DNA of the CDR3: TGTGCCAGCTCACCACCGAGTCGTGGAGGGTACGAGCAGTACTTC.

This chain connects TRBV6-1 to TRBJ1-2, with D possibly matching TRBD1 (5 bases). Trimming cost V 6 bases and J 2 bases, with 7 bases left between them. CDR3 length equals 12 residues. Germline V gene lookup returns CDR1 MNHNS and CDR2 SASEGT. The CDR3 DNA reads TGTGCCAGCAGAGCAGGGAACTATGGCTACACCTTC. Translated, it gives CASRAGNYGYTF.

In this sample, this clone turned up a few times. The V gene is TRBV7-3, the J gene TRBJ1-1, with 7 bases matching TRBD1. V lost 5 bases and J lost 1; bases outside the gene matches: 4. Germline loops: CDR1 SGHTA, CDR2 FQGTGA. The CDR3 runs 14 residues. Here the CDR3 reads CASSQQGSNTEAFF. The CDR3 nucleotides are TGTGCCAGCAGCCAACAGGGGTCGAACACTGAAGCTTTCTTT.

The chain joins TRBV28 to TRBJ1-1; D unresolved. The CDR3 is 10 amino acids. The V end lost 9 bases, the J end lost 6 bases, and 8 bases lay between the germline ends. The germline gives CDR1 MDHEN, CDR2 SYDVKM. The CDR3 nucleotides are TGTGCCAGTGCGGACGCTGAAGCTTTCTTT. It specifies CASADAEAFF.

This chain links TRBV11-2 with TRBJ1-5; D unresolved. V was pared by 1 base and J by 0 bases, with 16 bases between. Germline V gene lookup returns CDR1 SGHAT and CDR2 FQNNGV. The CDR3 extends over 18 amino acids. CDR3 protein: CASSLVRVGSDSNQPQHF. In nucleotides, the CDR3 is TGTGCCAGCAGCTTAGTAAGGGTGGGATCAGATAGCAATCAGCCCCAGCATTTT. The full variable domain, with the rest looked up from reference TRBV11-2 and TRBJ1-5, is EAGVAQSPRYKIIEKRQSVAFWCNPISGHATLYWYQQILGQGPKLLIQFQNNGVVDDSQLPKDRFSAERLKGVDSTLKIQPAKLEDSAVYLCASSLVRVGSDSNQPQHFGDGTRLSIL.

CDR3 bases: TGTGCCAGCAGCTTAGATCACGTGCCTGCCCCAGCCTTCCGCTACAATGAGCAGTTCTTC. Translating gives CASSLDHVPAPAFRYNEQFF. The chain carries TRBV11-3 and TRBJ2-1, with D hard to call. The CDR3 totals 20 residues. Germline V gives CDR1 SGHNT, CDR2 YENEEA. V lost 0 bases to trimming and J lost 3 bases, with 24 bases between them.

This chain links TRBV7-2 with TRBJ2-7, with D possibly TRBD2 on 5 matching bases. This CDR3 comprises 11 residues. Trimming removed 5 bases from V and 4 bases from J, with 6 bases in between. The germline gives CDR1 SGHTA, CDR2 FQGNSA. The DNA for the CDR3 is TGTGCCAGCAGCCCGGGATACGAGCAGTACTTC. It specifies CASSPGYEQYF.

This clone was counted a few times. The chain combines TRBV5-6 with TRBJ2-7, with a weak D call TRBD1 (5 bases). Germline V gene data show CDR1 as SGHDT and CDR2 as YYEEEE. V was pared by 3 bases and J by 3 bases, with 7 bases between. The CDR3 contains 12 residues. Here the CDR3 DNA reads TGTGCCAGCAGCTCAGGGTTCTACGAGCAGTACTTC. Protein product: CASSSGFYEQYF. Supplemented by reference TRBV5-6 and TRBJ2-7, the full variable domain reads DAGVTQSPTHLIKTRGQQVTLRCSPKSGHDTVSWYQQALGQGPQFIFQYYEEEERQRGNFPDRFSGHQFPNYSSELNVNALLLGDSALYLCASSSGFYEQYFGPGTRLTVT.

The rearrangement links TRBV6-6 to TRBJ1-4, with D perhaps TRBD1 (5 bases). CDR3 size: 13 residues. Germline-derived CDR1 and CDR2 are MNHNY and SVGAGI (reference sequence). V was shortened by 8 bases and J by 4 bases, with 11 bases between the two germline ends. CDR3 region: CASGAGFNEKLFF. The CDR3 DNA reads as TGTGCCAGCGGCGCAGGGTTTAATGAAAAACTGTTTTTT.